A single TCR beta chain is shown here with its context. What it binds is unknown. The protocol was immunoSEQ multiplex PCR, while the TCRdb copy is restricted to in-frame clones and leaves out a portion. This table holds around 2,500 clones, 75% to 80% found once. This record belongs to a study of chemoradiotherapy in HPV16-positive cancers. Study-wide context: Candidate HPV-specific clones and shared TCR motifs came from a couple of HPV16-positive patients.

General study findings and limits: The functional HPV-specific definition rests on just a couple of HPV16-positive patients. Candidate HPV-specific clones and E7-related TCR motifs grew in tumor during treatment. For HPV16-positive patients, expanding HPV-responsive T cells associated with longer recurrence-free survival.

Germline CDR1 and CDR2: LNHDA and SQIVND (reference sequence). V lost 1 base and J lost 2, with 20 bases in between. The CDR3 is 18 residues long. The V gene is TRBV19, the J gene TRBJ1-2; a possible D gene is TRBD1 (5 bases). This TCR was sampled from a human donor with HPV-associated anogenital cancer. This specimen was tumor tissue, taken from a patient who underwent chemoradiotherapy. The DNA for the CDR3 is TGTGCCAGTAGTATAGTGGGGCCCCCCCTATTCCCCAACTATGGCTACACCTTC. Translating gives CASSIVGPPLFPNYGYTF.